The rows below give T cell receptor beta chains drawn from one sample of a study of blood T cell repertoires in COVID-19. Generated by immunoSEQ multiplex PCR, the TCRdb table keeps only in-frame clones and is missing some. The sample carries 65,000 to 85,000 clones, approximately 80% recorded once. Material for sequencing was peripheral blood. The source of these receptors is an older woman with acute or convalescent COVID-19. Both conserved end residues are part of each CDR3. A D gene is named only where the DNA matches it firmly. Not every row has a clone size; where given, it reads once, few, many or a size class.

size	D	J	V	DNA	CDR3
-	-	TRBJ1-2	TRBV7-9	TGTGCCAGCAGTTTTAGTACACAGGGACATGGCTACACCTTC	CASSFSTQGHGYTF
-	TRBD1	TRBJ1-5	TRBV3-1/TRBV3-2	TGTGCCAGCAGCCAAACAGGGGTCGATCAGCCCCAGCATTTT	CASSQTGVDQPQHF
-	TRBD1	TRBJ1-5	TRBV9	TGTGCCAGCAGCGTGTCCGGGCAGGGGGTTCGGCAGCCCCAGCATTTT	CASSVSGQGVRQPQHF
-	-	TRBJ2-5	TRBV24-1	TGTGCCACCAGTGTGCCGGGTAGGGAGACCCAGTACTTC	CATSVPGRETQYF
-	-	TRBJ1-6	TRBV10-3	TGTGCCATCAGTGACGGGCAGGGGAATTCACCCCTCCACTTT	CAISDGQGNSPLHF
-	TRBD2	TRBJ2-1	TRBV7-9	TGTGCCAGCAGCTTAGGTAGCGGGGGTAATGAGCAGTTCTTC	CASSLGSGGNEQFF
-	TRBD1	TRBJ1-1	TRBV6-6	TGTGCCAGCAGTCACCGGGACAGGGAAGCTTTCTTT	CASSHRDREAFF
-	TRBD1	TRBJ1-4	TRBV18	TGTGCCAGCTCAGCACCGGGACAGATTAATGAAAAACTGTTTTTT	CASSAPGQINEKLFF
-	-	TRBJ1-5	TRBV2	TGTGCCAGCAGTGTGACAGAACAGCCCCAGCATTTT	CASSVTEQPQHF
few	-	TRBJ2-2	TRBV6-6	TGTGCCAGCAGTGCAACTAGCCCCACGAACACCGGGGAGCTGTTTTTT	CASSATSPTNTGELFF
-	-	TRBJ2-3	TRBV14	TGTGCCAGCAGCGAAGGAGGATTTCGGGAAGATACGCAGTATTTT	CASSEGGFREDTQYF
-	TRBD1	TRBJ2-5	TRBV11-3	TGTGCCAGCAGCTCCCCCGGGACAGGTCAAGAGACCCAGTACTTC	CASSSPGTGQETQYF
-	-	TRBJ2-5	TRBV7-9	TGTGCCAGCAGCTTAGACCCGGCGCGGAACTTACAGTACTTC	CASSLDPARNLQYF
-	-	TRBJ1-6	TRBV7-9	TGTGCCAGCAGCTTAGCGCTGTCGGCTACAGGTCCGGCCCTCCACTTT	CASSLALSATGPALHF
once	TRBD2	TRBJ2-1	TRBV2	TGTGCCAGCAGATTAGGGACTAGCGAGTACAATGAGCAGTTCTTC	CASRLGTSEYNEQFF
-	-	TRBJ1-6	TRBV19	TGTGCCAGTAGTATAGCCAAGTCGGGAATAAGGCCCCTCCACTTT	CASSIAKSGIRPLHF
-	TRBD1	TRBJ1-1	TRBV11-2	TGTGCCAGCAGCTTATTGCTCGGTCTGGCCGGGACAGGGAGCACTGAAGCTTTCTTT	CASSLLLGLAGTGSTEAFF
-	-	TRBJ1-5	TRBV18	TGTGCCAGCTCACGCGCGGGACCTGGGGCCCAGCATTTT	CASSRAGPGAQHF
-	-	TRBJ2-5	TRBV2	TGTGCCAGCAGTGAAGCCGGGGAAGGTGTCCAAGAGACCCAGTACTTC	CASSEAGEGVQETQYF
-	-	TRBJ1-4	TRBV7-2	TGTGCCAGCAGCTTAGACGGTGCGGTGGCAACTAATGAAAAACTGTTTTTT	CASSLDGAVATNEKLFF
-	TRBD2	TRBJ2-5	TRBV7-7	TGTGCTAGCAGCTTAGGAGCGGGGCGCCTCCAAGAGACCCAGTACTTC	CASSLGAGRLQETQYF
-	TRBD1	TRBJ2-2	TRBV6-5	TGTGCCAGCAGTTACTCAGGGACAGGGGGCTTCGGGGAGCTGTTTTTT	CASSYSGTGGFGELFF
-	-	TRBJ1-5	TRBV18	TGTGCCAGCTCACCCGGGGAGCGACAGCCCCAGCATTTT	CASSPGERQPQHF
-	-	TRBJ1-1	TRBV7-2	TGTGCCAGCAGCCCAGGAGGTTTCCTCATGAACACTGAAGCTTTCTTT	CASSPGGFLMNTEAFF
-	-	TRBJ1-6	TRBV18	TGTGCCAGCTCCTCCGTATTCGGGGATTCACCCCTCCACTTT	CASSSVFGDSPLHF
-	TRBD2	TRBJ2-1	TRBV9	TGTGCCAGCAGCGTAGAACCCAGGGCTAGCGGTTTCTTGAATGAGCAGTTCTTC	CASSVEPRASGFLNEQFF
-	-	TRBJ1-1	TRBV19	TGTGCCAGTAGTCCTCAGGTGAACACTGAAGCTTTCTTT	CASSPQVNTEAFF
-	-	TRBJ1-1	TRBV7-2	TGTGCCAGCAGCTTTGCAGGGATGAACACTGAAGCTTTCTTT	CASSFAGMNTEAFF
-	TRBD1	TRBJ2-2	TRBV24-1	TGTGCCACCAGTGAGGGGGACAGGGGGAACACCGGGGAGCTGTTTTTT	CATSEGDRGNTGELFF
-	TRBD1	TRBJ1-5	TRBV2	TGTGCCAGCAGCCTATGGACAGGGGGCAATCAGCCCCAGCATTTT	CASSLWTGGNQPQHF
-	TRBD1	TRBJ1-1	TRBV6-5	TGTGCCAGCAGGCCAACGGACAGGGAGTCCACTGAAGCTTTCTTT	CASRPTDRESTEAFF
-	TRBD1	TRBJ2-7	TRBV27	TGTGCCAGCAGAGGACAGGGAAGGGTCTACGAGCAGTACTTC	CASRGQGRVYEQYF
-	TRBD1	TRBJ1-2	TRBV5-6	TGTGCCAGCAGCCTGGACAGGATTAACTATGGCTACACCTTC	CASSLDRINYGYTF
-	TRBD2	TRBJ2-5	TRBV4-1	TGCGCCAGCAGCCCCCGGGTAGCGGGGGGCAGATACCCCAAGGAGACCCAGTACTTC	CASSPRVAGGRYPKETQYF
-	TRBD1	TRBJ1-2	TRBV11-2	TGTGCCAGCAGCTTCGGGACAGGGGTAATTTATGGCTACACCTTC	CASSFGTGVIYGYTF
-	-	TRBJ1-5	TRBV30	TGTGCCTGGAACAGGATGAATCAGCCCCAGCATTTT	CAWNRMNQPQHF
-	-	TRBJ2-5	TRBV10-3	TGTGCATCTGGAGGGGGCGGAGAGACCCAGTACTTC	CASGGGGETQYF
-	-	TRBJ1-6	TRBV10-1	TGCGCCAGCAGCCCGGCTAGGTCCGGTTCACCCCTCCACTTT	CASSPARSGSPLHF
-	-	TRBJ2-7	TRBV2	TGTGCCAGCAGCCCTTCTTTGGCAGACTACGAGCAGTACTTC	CASSPSLADYEQYF
few	-	TRBJ2-7	TRBV4-1	TGCGCCAGCAGCCAAGGAGATGGGCCAGGGGCCTACGAGCAGTACTTC	CASSQGDGPGAYEQYF
-	TRBD1	TRBJ1-2	TRBV5-1	TGCGCCAGCAGACAGCAGACAGGGGGCGGCTATGGCTACACCTTC	CASRQQTGGGYGYTF
-	-	TRBJ2-2	TRBV5-1	TGCGCCAGCAGCTTGTCACAGGGAGTAACCGGGGAGCTGTTTTTT	CASSLSQGVTGELFF
-	TRBD1	TRBJ2-5	TRBV7-8	TGTGCCAGCAGCTTAGTGACAGGGATGGCCCAAGAGACCCAGTACTTC	CASSLVTGMAQETQYF
-	-	TRBJ2-1	TRBV2	TGTGCCAGCAGTGAAGCGCCGGCCCAGAGGCGCAATGAGCAGTTCTTC	CASSEAPAQRRNEQFF
few	TRBD1	TRBJ1-5	TRBV30	TGTGCCTGGAGACAGGGGGAAGATCAGCCCCAGCATTTT	CAWRQGEDQPQHF